The 10 T cell receptor beta chains in this list originate from one sample, sequenced in a study of patients and donors after allogeneic stem cell transplantation. TCRdb recomputed calls from the RT-PCR reads with MiXCR, one row per CDR3 protein. The data hold 100,000 to 120,000 distinct CDR3 sequences, with approximately 35% observed a single time. The sample taken for sequencing was blood, either unsorted or a sorted T cell fraction (not recorded which). These receptors came from a human donor who was either an allogeneic HSCT recipient or a stem cell or donor lymphocyte infusion donor (not recorded which). It is not recorded whose cells these are; they may come from a transplant donor.

The chain joins TRBV20-1 to TRBJ2-2, with unresolved D. Trimming stripped 5 bases from V and 0 bases from J, with 13 bases between. Germline loops: CDR1 DFQATT, CDR2 SNEGSKA (reference sequence). This CDR3 is 15 amino acids long. The CDR3 nucleotides are TGCAGTGCTTGCCCGTCTAGGACGAACACCGGGGAGCTGTTTTTT. This encodes CSACPSRTNTGELFF.

V is TRBV7-9 and J is TRBJ2-1; D is unresolved. The germline V gene encodes CDR1 SEHNR and CDR2 FQNEAQ (reference sequence). The V and J ends lost 5 bases and 0 bases respectively, with 20 bases between them. The CDR3 consists of 18 residues. CDR3 sequence: CASSRLQHLRSSYNEQFF. DNA for the CDR3: TGTGCCAGCAGCCGGTTACAGCACTTAAGAAGCTCCTACAATGAGCAGTTCTTC.

This clonotype was detected ten times or more. The chain recombines TRBV29-1 with TRBJ1-1; D not resolved. The V end lost 1 base, the J end lost 3 bases, and 9 bases lay between the germline ends. Germline V gene data show CDR1 as SQVTM and CDR2 as ANQGSEA. CDR3 length equals 13 residues. The DNA for the CDR3 is TGCAGCGTTGAAGTAGGGCAATACACTGAAGCTTTCTTT. It encodes CSVEVGQYTEAFF. Using reference TRBV29-1 and TRBJ1-1 for the parts outside the CDR3, the full variable domain is SAVISQKPSRDICQRGTSLTIQCQVDSQVTMMFWYRQQPGQSLTLIATANQGSEATYESGFVIDKFPISRPNLTFSTLTVSNMSPEDSSIYLCSVEVGQYTEAFFGQGTRLTVV.

The V call is TRBV12-3 or TRBV12-4, the J call TRBJ1-4, with a weak D call TRBD1 (6 bases). Trimming shortened V by 4 bases and J by 0 bases, and 18 bases separated the two germline ends. The CDR3 runs to 18 residues. CDR3: CASSSPDSWGATNEKLFF. As DNA, the CDR3 is TGTGCCAGCAGTTCCCCGGACAGTTGGGGCGCAACTAATGAAAAACTGTTTTTT.

This clonotype was observed a handful of times. J is TRBJ2-1 and V is TRBV5-1; 7 bases are a match to TRBD2. Germline V lookup: CDR1 SGHRS, CDR2 YFSETQ. This CDR3 contains 13 residues. J lost 6 bases, V lost 1 base, and 1 base had no gene match. The CDR3 region is CASSLSSGNEQFF. The CDR3 DNA sequence: TGCGCCAGCAGCTTGTCTAGCGGCAATGAGCAGTTCTTC.

The chain employs TRBV10-3 and TRBJ2-7; 7 nucleotides match TRBD1. Germline assignment: CDR1 ENHRY and CDR2 SYGVKD. The V and J ends lost 6 bases and 4 bases, in that order; junction bases with no gene match: 3. The CDR3 loop spans 12 amino acids. The CDR3 sequence is CAISQGQYEQYF. The CDR3 bases are TGTGCCATCAGCCAGGGACAGTACGAGCAGTACTTC.

The gene calls are TRBV5-1 and TRBJ1-6; the D gene is possibly TRBD1 (6 bases). The germline V gene encodes CDR1 SGHRS and CDR2 YFSETQ. The V and J ends lost 4 bases and 4 bases respectively, with 12 bases between them. The CDR3 runs to 15 residues. CDR3 sequence reads: CASSESQGYNSPLHF. For the CDR3, the DNA is TGCGCCAGCAGCGAGTCTCAGGGGTATAATTCACCCCTCCACTTT.

This clonotype was seen just once. The chain is built from TRBV4-3 and TRBJ2-1, with 16 bases that match TRBD2. J was trimmed by 16 bases and V by 4 bases; bases with no gene match: 4. The germline CDR1 and CDR2 sequences are LGHNA and YSLEER. The CDR3 loop spans 13 amino acids. The CDR3, as DNA: TGCGCCAGCAGCCCGGGACTAGCGGGAGGGCTATTCTTC. This translates into CASSPGLAGGLFF.

Note on this clonotype: With a much larger clone just one base away, this may be a read error. The J gene is TRBJ1-2, the V gene TRBV20-1; D may be TRBD1 (5 bases). The CDR3 is 11 residues long. Germline loops: CDR1 DFQATT, CDR2 SNEGSKA (reference sequence). Trimming left V 5 bases short and J 4 bases short, with 8 bases between. CDR3 coding DNA: TGCAGTGCTCGCGGGGGCTATGGCTACACCTTC. Translated: CSARGGYGYTF.

The chain has TRBV7-2 and TRBJ2-3, with a possible D match to TRBD1 (5 bases). Germline V CDR1 and CDR2: SGHTA, FQGNSA. CDR3 length: 14 amino acids. V lost 5 bases and J 6 bases, leaving 15 bases between the germline ends. The CDR3: CASSPARVADTQYF. CDR3 sequence (DNA): TGTGCCAGCAGCCCCGCCAGGGTTGCGGATACGCAGTATTTT. Full variable domain (remainder filled in from reference TRBV7-2 and TRBJ2-3): GAGVSQSPSNKVTEKGKDVELRCDPISGHTALYWYRQSLGQGLEFLIYFQGNSAPDKSGLPSDRFSAERTGGSVSTLTIQRTQQEDSAVYLCASSPARVADTQYFGPGTRLTVL.